This passage covers 6 T cell receptor beta chains from one sample sequenced in a study of T cells of healthy individuals. TCRdb re-analysed the 5' RACE reads in MiXCR, keeping a single row per CDR3 protein. The data show 100,000 or so distinct CDR3 sequences, around 17% seen once. The source is a human donor in good health.

This clonotype was found a few times. The chain combines TRBV24-1 with TRBJ2-5; D unclear. Germline CDR1 reads KGHDR; CDR2 reads SFDVKD. Between the trimmed V and J ends, which lost 3 bases and 13 bases, there was a span of 14 bases. The CDR3 contains 12 residues. CDR3: CATSDETLTWYF. CDR3 bases: TGTGCCACCAGTGATGAGACCCTAACCTGGTACTTC.

The chain carries TRBV5-1 and TRBJ2-2; TRBD1 matches 10 bases. From germline, CDR1 is SGHRS and CDR2 YFSETQ. The CDR3 is 15 amino acids. The junction had 4 bases not matched to a gene; V was cut back by 4 bases and J by 4 bases. The CDR3 region is CASSLGQGITGELFF. Here the CDR3 DNA reads TGCGCCAGCAGCCTGGGACAGGGGATCACCGGGGAGCTGTTTTTT.

This clonotype was recorded a few times. V and J are TRBV7-9 and TRBJ1-4, with D hard to call. The germline CDR1 and CDR2 sequences are SEHNR and FQNEAQ (reference sequence). The CDR3 extends over 15 amino acids. V lost 1 base, J lost 6 bases, and 12 bases lay in between. The DNA for the CDR3 is TGTGCCAGCAGCTTAGACGGCAGTATGGATGAAAAACTGTTTTTT. Amino acid sequence: CASSLDGSMDEKLFF.

With respect to this clonotype: This clone may be a read error of a much larger clone one base away. V usage is TRBV27 and J usage is TRBJ1-6, with no clear D. There are 12 residues in the CDR3. Germline values: CDR1 MNHEY, CDR2 SMNVEV (reference sequence). The CDR3 DNA sequence: TGTGCCTGCAGTTCCCGGTATTCACCCCTCCACTTT. Translating it yields CACSSRYSPLHF.

In its sample, this clonotype was seen many times. The V call is TRBV20-1, the J call TRBJ1-1; perhaps TRBD1 as D (6 bases). This CDR3 is 14 amino acids long. CDR1 is DFQATT, CDR2 SNEGSKA, per germline (reference sequence). Trimming shortened V by 6 bases and J by 1 base, and 15 bases separated the two germline ends. The CDR3 spells CSALAYRENTEAFF. CDR3 DNA: TGCAGTGCCCTTGCGTACAGGGAGAACACTGAAGCTTTCTTT.

This clonotype was observed once. The chain employs TRBV7-9 and TRBJ2-7; 10 nucleotides align to TRBD2. CDR1 is SEHNR and CDR2 is FQNEAQ in the germline V gene (reference sequence). V was pared by 4 bases and J by 1 base, with 7 bases of the junction left unmatched. The CDR3 extends over 16 amino acids. In DNA, the CDR3 is TGTGCCAGCAGCTCATCTAGCGGGAGCGGATCCTACGAGCAGTACTTC. Residues: CASSSSSGSGSYEQYF.